Below, 2 T cell receptor beta chains from the same sample are listed, as sequenced in a study of T-cell reconstitution after alpha-beta-depleted transplantation in children. Unique molecular identifiers were incorporated into the prepared TCRbeta library. MiXCR was run by TCRdb on the PCR reads, yielding one entry per CDR3 protein. Found here are 700,000 to 950,000 distinct CDR3 sequences, approximately 15% of them singletons; the top ten hold 5%. The source material was PBMCs, mostly from graft donor cells, sampled 360 days after TCRalphabeta/CD19-depleted stem cell transplant. These receptors were collected from a male patient under 18 who had a stem cell transplant for acute lymphoblastic leukemia, so the T cells may come from the graft donor.

V usage is TRBV7-9 and J usage is TRBJ2-3; a possible D gene is TRBD2 (6 bases). CDR1 and CDR2 from the germline V gene are SEHNR and FQNEAQ (reference sequence). V shed 3 bases and J shed 2 bases, with 15 bases lying between them. This CDR3 is built from 16 residues. CDR3: CASSLGTGRATDTQYF. CDR3 nucleotide sequence: TGTGCCAGCAGCTTGGGGACCGGGAGAGCCACAGATACGCAGTATTTT.

This chain links TRBV4-1 with TRBJ2-7, with 7 bases matching TRBD2. Germline V gene lookup returns CDR1 MGHRA and CDR2 YSYEKL. This CDR3 is 14 amino acids long. The ends lost 3 bases at V and 6 bases at J; junction bases unmatched: 8. The CDR3 spells CASSQIAGIGEQYF. The CDR3 DNA is TGCGCCAGCAGCCAGATAGCGGGTATCGGCGAGCAGTACTTC.